These T cell receptor beta chains were read from a single sample in a study of Graves' ophthalmopathy and Graves' hyperthyroidism. TCRdb called the multiplex PCR reads again in MiXCR, with one record for every CDR3 protein. The sample shows some 370,000 distinct CDR3 sequences, about 18% of them seen only once. Sequencing used peripheral blood. The receptors were gathered from an adult woman with stable Graves' hyperthyroidism. CDR3s include the opening cysteine and the closing phenylalanine or tryptophan. The D gene is left open where the match is weak. Rows may omit the clone size; those that give it use once, few, many or a size class.

TRBJ2-7	many	TRBD2	TRBV5-1	CASRSHPDQAAGLQYF	TGCGCCAGCAGATCGCACCCGGACCAAGCAGCGGGACTGCAGTACTTC
TRBJ2-7	many	NA	TRBV7-6	CASSLVPEALSEQYF	TGTGCCAGCAGCTTAGTACCCGAAGCCCTGAGCGAGCAGTACTTC
TRBJ2-5	many	TRBD2	TRBV6-2/TRBV6-3	CASSGLAGVETQYF	TGTGCCAGCAGCGGACTAGCGGGAGTAGAGACCCAGTACTTC
TRBJ1-5	NA	NA	TRBV6-1	CATFRGRQPQHF	TGTGCCACCTTTCGGGGTCGACAGCCCCAGCATTTT
TRBJ2-7	NA	TRBD2	TRBV15	CATSRDGGGEQYF	TGTGCCACCAGCAGAGATGGGGGGGGCGAGCAGTACTTC
TRBJ2-7	many	NA	TRBV7-8	CASSLARARPHEQYF	TGTGCCAGCAGCTTAGCGAGGGCTAGACCCCACGAGCAGTACTTC
TRBJ2-5	many	TRBD2	TRBV10-1	CASSQGTSGGQETQYF	TGCGCCAGCAGCCAAGGGACTAGCGGGGGTCAAGAGACCCAGTACTTC
TRBJ2-7	NA	NA	TRBV24-1	CATSEGQEQYF	TGTGCCACCAGTGAAGGTCAGGAGCAGTACTTC
TRBJ1-1	many	NA	TRBV2	CASRQGRRTEAFF	TGTGCCAGCAGACAGGGTCGGCGGACTGAAGCTTTCTTT
TRBJ1-5	many	NA	TRBV7-8	CASSLVRVLSSNQPQHF	TGTGCCAGCAGCTTAGTTCGGGTGTTGTCGAGCAATCAGCCCCAGCATTTT
TRBJ2-5	NA	NA	TRBV7-2	CASSLALAVKETQYF	TGTGCCAGCAGCTTGGCCTTAGCTGTCAAAGAGACCCAGTACTTC
TRBJ2-4	NA	NA	TRBV7-9	CASSLGAGWTNIKYF	TGTGCCAGCAGCTTAGGGGCAGGGTGGACTAACATTAAGTACTTC
TRBJ2-2	NA	TRBD2	TRBV11-2	CASSLEGGGQMNTGELFF	TGTGCCAGCAGCTTAGAGGGGGGAGGGCAGATGAACACCGGGGAGCTGTTTTTT
TRBJ2-2	many	TRBD2	TRBV6-1	CASILLAGGPAGELFF	TGTGCCAGTATCCTGTTAGCGGGAGGGCCGGCCGGGGAGCTGTTTTTT
TRBJ2-7	many	TRBD1	TRBV28	CASRPGQGSYEQYF	TGTGCCAGCAGACCGGGACAGGGTTCCTACGAGCAGTACTTC
TRBJ1-5	many	NA	TRBV6-2/TRBV6-3	CASSYVPAGQPQHF	TGTGCCAGCAGTTACGTCCCAGCGGGGCAGCCCCAGCATTTT
TRBJ2-7	many	NA	TRBV20-1	CSASHSRTGLGEQYF	TGCAGTGCTAGTCACTCTCGCACAGGGCTCGGCGAGCAGTACTTC